This TCR beta chain was identified during a study of cytomegalovirus exposure and HLA in healthy donors. For the study at large: Clustering assigned approximately 79% of the roughly 420 genotyped donors to the Caucasian-associated ancestry cluster. Study-level points and caveats: Prior analysis indicated that the majority of TCR beta V segments exhibited productivity approximately 87% or approximately 30% of the time.

PCR was performed using 60 Vbeta and 13 Jbeta primers. Profiling relied on immunoSEQ multiplex PCR, and the TCRdb table lists in-frame clones only, not all of them. The data show 100,000 or so clones, approximately 85% seen once. As to this clone: The antigen remains unidentified.

Germline CDR1 and CDR2: SGHTA and FQGNSA. The V gene lost 6 bases and the J gene lost 7 bases, with 15 bases spanning the gap. The CDR3 loop spans 13 amino acids. This clonotype was obtained from a man aged 30-40 years in good health and CMV-seropositive. Source material: PBMCs. The chain uses TRBV7-2 and TRBJ1-1; TRBD1 might be the D (5 bases). CDR3 protein: CASRTLTTGEAFF. The CDR3 bases are TGTGCCAGCAGAACACTCACAACAGGTGAAGCTTTCTTT.